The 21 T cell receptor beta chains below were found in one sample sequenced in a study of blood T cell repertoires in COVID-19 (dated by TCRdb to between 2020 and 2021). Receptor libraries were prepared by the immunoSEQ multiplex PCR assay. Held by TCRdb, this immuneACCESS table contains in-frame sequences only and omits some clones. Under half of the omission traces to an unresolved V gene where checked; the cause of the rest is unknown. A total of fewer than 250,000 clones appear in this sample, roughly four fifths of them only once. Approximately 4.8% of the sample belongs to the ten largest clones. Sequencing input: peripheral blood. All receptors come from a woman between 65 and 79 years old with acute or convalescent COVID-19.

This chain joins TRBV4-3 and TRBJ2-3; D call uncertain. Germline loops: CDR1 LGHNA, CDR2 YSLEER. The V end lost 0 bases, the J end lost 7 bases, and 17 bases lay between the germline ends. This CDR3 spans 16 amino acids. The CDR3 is CASSQDSQIRVYTQYF. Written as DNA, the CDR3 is TGCGCCAGCAGCCAAGATTCTCAGATTCGGGTATATACGCAGTATTTT.

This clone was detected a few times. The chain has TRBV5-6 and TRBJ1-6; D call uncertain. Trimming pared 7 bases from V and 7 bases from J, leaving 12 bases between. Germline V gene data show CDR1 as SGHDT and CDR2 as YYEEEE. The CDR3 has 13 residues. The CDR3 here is CASCRGWNSPLHF. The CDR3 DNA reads TGTGCCAGCTGCAGAGGATGGAATTCACCCCTCCACTTT.

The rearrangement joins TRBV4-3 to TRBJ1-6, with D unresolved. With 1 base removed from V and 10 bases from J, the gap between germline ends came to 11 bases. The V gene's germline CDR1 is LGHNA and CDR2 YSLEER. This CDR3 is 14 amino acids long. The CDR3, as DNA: TGCGCCAGCAGCCAAGTTATCTATGAATCACCCCTCCACTTT. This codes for CASSQVIYESPLHF.

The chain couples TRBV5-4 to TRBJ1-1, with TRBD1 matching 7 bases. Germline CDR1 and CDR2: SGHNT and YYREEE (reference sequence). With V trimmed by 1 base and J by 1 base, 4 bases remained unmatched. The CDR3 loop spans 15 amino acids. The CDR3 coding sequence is TGTGCCAGCAGCTTGAGGGGGCGGGGGAACACTGAAGCTTTCTTT. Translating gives CASSLRGRGNTEAFF.

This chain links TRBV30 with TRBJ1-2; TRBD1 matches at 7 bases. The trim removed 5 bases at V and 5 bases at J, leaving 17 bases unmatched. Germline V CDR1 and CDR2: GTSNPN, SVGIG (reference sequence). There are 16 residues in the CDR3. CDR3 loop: CAWAGTALRPQYGYTF. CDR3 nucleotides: TGTGCCTGGGCGGGGACAGCCCTCCGTCCACAATATGGCTACACCTTC.

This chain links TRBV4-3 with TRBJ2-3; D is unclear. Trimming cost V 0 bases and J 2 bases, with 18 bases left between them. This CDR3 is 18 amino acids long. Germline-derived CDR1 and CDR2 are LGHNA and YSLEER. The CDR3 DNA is TGCGCCAGCAGCCAAGATCAGACACCACGAACCGCCACAGATACGCAGTATTTT. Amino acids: CASSQDQTPRTATDTQYF.

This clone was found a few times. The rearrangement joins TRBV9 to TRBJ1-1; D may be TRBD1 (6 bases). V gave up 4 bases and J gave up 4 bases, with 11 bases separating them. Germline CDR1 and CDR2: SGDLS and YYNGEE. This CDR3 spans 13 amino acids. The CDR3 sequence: CASSTGWSTEAFF. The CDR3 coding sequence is TGTGCCAGCAGCACAGGGTGGAGCACTGAAGCTTTCTTT.

The CDR3 sequence: CATSDPGGSGNTIYF. In DNA, the CDR3 is TGTGCCACCAGTGATCCAGGGGGGTCTGGAAACACCATATATTTT. This chain uses TRBV24-1 with TRBJ1-3, with TRBD1 matching over 7 bases. After removal of 3 bases from V and 1 base from J, the junction contained 2 bases not matched to a gene. The CDR3 covers 15 residues. CDR1 KGHDR and CDR2 SFDVKD come from the germline V gene.

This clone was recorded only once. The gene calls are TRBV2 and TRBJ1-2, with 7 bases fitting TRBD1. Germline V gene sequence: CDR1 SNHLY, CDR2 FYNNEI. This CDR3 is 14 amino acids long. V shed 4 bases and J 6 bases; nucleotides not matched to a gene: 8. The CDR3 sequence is CASSVVRGSDGYTF. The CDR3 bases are TGTGCCAGCAGTGTTGTCAGGGGGTCGGATGGCTACACCTTC. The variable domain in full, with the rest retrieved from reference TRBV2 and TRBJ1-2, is EPEVTQTPSHQVTQMGQEVILRCVPISNHLYFYWYRQILGQKVEFLVSFYNNEISEKSEIFDDQFSVERPDGSNFTLKIRSTKLEDSAMYFCASSVVRGSDGYTFGSGTRLTVV.

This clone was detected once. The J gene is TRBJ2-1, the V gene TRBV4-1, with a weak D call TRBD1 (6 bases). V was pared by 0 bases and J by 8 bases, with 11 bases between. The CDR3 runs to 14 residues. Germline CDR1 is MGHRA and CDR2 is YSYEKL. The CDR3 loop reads CASSQEAQGDEQFF. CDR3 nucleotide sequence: TGCGCCAGCAGCCAAGAGGCACAGGGTGATGAGCAGTTCTTC.

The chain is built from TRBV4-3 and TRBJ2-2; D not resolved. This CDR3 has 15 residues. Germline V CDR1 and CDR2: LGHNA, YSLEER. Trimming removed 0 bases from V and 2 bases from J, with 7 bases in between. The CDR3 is CASSQDRANTGELFF. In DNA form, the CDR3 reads TGCGCCAGCAGCCAAGATAGAGCAAACACCGGGGAGCTGTTTTTT.

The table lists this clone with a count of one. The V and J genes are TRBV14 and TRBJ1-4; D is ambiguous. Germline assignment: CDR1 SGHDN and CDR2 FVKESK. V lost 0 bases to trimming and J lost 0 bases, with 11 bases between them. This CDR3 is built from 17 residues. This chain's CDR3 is CASSQDTVLATNEKLFF. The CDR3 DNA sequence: TGTGCCAGCAGCCAAGACACAGTACTTGCAACTAATGAAAAACTGTTTTTT.

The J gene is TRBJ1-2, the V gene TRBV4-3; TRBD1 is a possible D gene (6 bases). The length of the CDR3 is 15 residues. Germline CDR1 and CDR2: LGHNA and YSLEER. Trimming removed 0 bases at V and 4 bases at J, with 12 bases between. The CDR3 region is CASSQDRGSGYGYTF. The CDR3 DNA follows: TGCGCCAGCAGCCAAGATAGGGGGTCGGGCTATGGCTACACCTTC.

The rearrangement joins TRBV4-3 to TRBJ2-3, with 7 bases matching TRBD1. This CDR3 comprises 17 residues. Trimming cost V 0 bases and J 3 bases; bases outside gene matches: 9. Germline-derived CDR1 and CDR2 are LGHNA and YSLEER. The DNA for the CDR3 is TGCGCCAGCAGCCAAGAGCGTACAGGGGATTGGACAGATACGCAGTATTTT. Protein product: CASSQERTGDWTDTQYF.

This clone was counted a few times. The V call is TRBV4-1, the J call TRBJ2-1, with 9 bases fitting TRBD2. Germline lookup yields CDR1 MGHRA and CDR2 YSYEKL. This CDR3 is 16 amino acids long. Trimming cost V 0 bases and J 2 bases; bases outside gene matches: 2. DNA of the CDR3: TGCGCCAGCAGCCAAGAGAGCGGGGGGACCTACAATGAGCAGTTCTTC. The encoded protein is CASSQESGGTYNEQFF.

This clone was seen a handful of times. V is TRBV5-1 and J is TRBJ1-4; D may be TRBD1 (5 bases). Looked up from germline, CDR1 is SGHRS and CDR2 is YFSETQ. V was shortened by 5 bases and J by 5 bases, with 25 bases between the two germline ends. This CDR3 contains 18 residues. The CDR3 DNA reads TGCGCCAGCAGATTGATAGGGACTTTCACCGGGGGGAATGAAAAACTGTTTTTT. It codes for CASRLIGTFTGGNEKLFF.

This CDR3 reads CASSQEEMRANTGELFF. The CDR3 nucleotides are TGTGCCAGCAGCCAAGAGGAGATGAGAGCGAACACCGGGGAGCTGTTTTTT. The chain joins TRBV4-2 to TRBJ2-2; D is undetermined. This CDR3 is 17 amino acids long. Germline CDR1 and CDR2: LGHNA and YNFKEQ. Trimming shortened V by 0 bases and J by 0 bases, and 11 bases separated the two germline ends.

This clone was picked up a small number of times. The CDR3 DNA reads TGTGCCAGCAGCCAAGATTTAGGATCGGGTACGCAGTATTTT. Its protein is CASSQDLGSGTQYF. The J gene is TRBJ2-3, the V gene TRBV4-2; D is ambiguous. This CDR3 has 14 amino acids. Trimming cost V 0 bases and J 8 bases, with 12 bases left between them. Germline V gene data show CDR1 as LGHNA and CDR2 as YNFKEQ.

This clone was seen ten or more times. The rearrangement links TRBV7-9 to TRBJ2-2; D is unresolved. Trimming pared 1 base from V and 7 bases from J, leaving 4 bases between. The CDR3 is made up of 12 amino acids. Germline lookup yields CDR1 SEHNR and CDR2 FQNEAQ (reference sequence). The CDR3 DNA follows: TGTGCCAGCAGCTTAGTCGGCGGGGAGCTGTTTTTT. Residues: CASSLVGGELFF.

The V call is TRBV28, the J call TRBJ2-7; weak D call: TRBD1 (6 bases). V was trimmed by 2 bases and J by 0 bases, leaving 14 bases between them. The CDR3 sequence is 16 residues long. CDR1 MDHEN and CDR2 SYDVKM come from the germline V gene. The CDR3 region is CASSLPMTGYSYEQYF. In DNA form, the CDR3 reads TGTGCCAGCAGTTTACCCATGACAGGATACTCCTACGAGCAGTACTTC.

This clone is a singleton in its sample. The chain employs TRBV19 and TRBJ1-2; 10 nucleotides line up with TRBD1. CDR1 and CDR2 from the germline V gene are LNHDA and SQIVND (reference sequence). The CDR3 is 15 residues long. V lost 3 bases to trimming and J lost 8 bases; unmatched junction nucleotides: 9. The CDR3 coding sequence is TGTGCCAGTAGTATTCGCGTCGGGACAGGGGAAGGCTACACCTTC. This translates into CASSIRVGTGEGYTF.